This T cell receptor beta chain was obtained from a study of T cells in Graves' hyperthyroidism and ophthalmopathy. Overall study context: Any treatment followed the collection of peripheral blood at initial diagnosis.

This clonotype has only a few counts. Germline and junction disagree at one end, which may indicate a read error. CDR1 and CDR2 (germline): SGHTS, YDEGEE. This CDR3 spans 15 amino acids. TCR beta CDR3 sequences were amplified from RNA transcripts. The HTBI primer set drove a first-round RT-PCR of the TCR CDR3. TCRdb re-called the multiplex PCR reads with MiXCR, one entry per CDR3 protein. Counted here are hundreds of thousands of distinct CDR3 sequences, 38% occurring once; the ten biggest clones make up more than 7%. Sequences were obtained from blood. The sequence was obtained from a young man with Graves' hyperthyroidism. V and J are TRBV5-8 and TRBJ1-2, with D perhaps TRBD1 (5 bases). The CDR3 DNA follows: TGTGCCACCAGCTTCGGGGCAGCGAGGGCCTATGGCTACACCTTC. It is translated as CATSFGAARAYGYTF. Full variable domain (rest looked up from reference TRBV5-8 and TRBJ1-2): EAGVTQSPTHLIKTRGQQATLRCSPISGHTSVYWYQQALGLGLQFLLWYDEGEERNRGNFPPRFSGRQFPNYSSELNVNALELEDSALYLCATSFGAARAYGYTFGSGTRLTVV.